Here is one T cell receptor (beta chain) with its context. The input for each TCR library was approximately 3,400 ng of total RNA. Two nested PCRs, run for approximately 17 and 9 cycles, were applied to TCRalpha and TCRbeta cDNA. After re-calling the 5' RACE reads, TCRdb lists one entry per CDR3 protein, DNA absent. The listing records approximately 330,000 distinct CDR3 sequences. These data originate in a study of monozygotic twins with inflammatory bowel disease. Germline assignment: CDR1 SGHVS and CDR2 FQNEAQ. CDR3 length: 15 residues. The chain recombines TRBV7-8 with TRBJ2-7; the D gene TCRdb calls, TRBD1, cannot be checked with no DNA. Source material: blood. The sequence was collected from a human donor with ulcerative colitis or Crohn's disease, or a healthy co-twin of an affected twin (not recorded which). CDR3 residues: CASSLGRFRVYEQYF.